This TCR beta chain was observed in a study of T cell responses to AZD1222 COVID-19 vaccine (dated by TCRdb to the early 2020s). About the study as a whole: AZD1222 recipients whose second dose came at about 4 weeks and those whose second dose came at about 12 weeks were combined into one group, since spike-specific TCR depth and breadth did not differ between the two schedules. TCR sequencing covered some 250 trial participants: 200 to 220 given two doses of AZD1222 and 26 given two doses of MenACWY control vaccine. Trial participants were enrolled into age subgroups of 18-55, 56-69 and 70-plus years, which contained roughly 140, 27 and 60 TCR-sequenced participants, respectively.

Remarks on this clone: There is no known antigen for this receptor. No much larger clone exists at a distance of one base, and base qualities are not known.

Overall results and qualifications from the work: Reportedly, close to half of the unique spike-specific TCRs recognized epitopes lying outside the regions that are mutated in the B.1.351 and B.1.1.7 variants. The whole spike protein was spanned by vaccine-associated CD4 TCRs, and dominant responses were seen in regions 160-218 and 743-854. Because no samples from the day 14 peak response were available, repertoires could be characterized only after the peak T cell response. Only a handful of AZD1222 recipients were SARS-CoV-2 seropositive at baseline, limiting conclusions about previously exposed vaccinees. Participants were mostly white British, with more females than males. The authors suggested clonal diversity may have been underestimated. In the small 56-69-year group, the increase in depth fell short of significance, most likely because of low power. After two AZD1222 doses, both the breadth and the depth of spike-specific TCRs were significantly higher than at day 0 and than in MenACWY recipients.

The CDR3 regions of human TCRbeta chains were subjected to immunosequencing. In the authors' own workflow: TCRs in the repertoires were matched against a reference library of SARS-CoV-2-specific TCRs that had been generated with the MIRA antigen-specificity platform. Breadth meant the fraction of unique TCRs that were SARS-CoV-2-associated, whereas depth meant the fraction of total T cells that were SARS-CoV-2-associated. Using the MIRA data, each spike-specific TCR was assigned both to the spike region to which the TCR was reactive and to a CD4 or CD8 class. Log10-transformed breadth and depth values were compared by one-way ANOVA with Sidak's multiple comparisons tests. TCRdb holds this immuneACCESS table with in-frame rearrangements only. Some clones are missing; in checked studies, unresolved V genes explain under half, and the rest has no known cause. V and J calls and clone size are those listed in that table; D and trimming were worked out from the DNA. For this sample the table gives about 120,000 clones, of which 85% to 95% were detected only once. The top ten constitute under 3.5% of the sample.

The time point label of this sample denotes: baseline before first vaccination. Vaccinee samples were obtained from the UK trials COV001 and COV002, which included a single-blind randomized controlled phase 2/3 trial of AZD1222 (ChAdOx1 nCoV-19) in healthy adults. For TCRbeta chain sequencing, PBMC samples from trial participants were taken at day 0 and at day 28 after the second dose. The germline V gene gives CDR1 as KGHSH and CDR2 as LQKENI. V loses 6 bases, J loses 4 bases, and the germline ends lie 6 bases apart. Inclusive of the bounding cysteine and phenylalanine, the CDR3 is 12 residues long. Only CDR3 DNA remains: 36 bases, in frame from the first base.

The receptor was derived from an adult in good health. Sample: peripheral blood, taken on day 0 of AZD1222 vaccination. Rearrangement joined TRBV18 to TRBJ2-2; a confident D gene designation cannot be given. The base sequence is TGTGCCAGCTCCCCCGCCACCGGGGAGCTGTTTTTT. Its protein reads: CASSPATGELFF.